This T cell receptor beta chain was captured by sequencing in a study of T-cell reconstitution after alpha-beta-depleted transplantation in children (dated by TCRdb to 2016 to 2017). Turning to the overall study: Using TCR repertoire profiling, the study quantitatively followed how T-cell immune reconstitution unfolded in children after TCRalphabeta/CD19-depleted allogeneic hematopoietic cell transplantation.

This clonotype showed up many times. Which antigen it targets is not known. Per-nucleotide qualities are absent, and no much larger clonotype sits a single base away. Receptors were amplified or captured by PCR. These reads were obtained on an Illumina HiSeq 2500. Molecular barcoding was employed in the preparation of TCR libraries, with unique molecular identifiers being used to normalize TCRbeta repertoire quantification. TCRdb reprocessing: public reads trimmed at Q25 with fastp, clones called with MiXCR, in-frame beta chains kept. Merged by CDR3 protein, the rows form single entries marked with the most common genes and DNA. The sample records a few hundred thousand distinct CDR3 sequences, around 13% of which are singletons. The ten largest clones take up roughly 5.4% of the sample. This receptor was obtained from a human donor who donated a stem cell graft to a child with combined immunodeficiency. The sample here was PBMCs from the stem cell graft donor, taken from the stem cell graft.

The DNA sequence is TGTGCCAGCAGTTCCCCTTGGGCGGGGGGAGGCACAGATACGCAGTATTTT. Its translation is CASSSPWAGGGTDTQYF. This chain joins TRBV28 to TRBJ2-3; 8 bases in between match TRBD2. Sequences MDHEN (CDR1) and SYDVKM (CDR2) are obtained from the germline V gene. V loses 4 bases at its end and J loses 1 base; junction bases beyond the gene matches: 10. From the cysteine through the phenylalanine, the CDR3 covers 17 amino acids. Solely the CDR3 DNA is kept, with 51 bases framed from the first base.